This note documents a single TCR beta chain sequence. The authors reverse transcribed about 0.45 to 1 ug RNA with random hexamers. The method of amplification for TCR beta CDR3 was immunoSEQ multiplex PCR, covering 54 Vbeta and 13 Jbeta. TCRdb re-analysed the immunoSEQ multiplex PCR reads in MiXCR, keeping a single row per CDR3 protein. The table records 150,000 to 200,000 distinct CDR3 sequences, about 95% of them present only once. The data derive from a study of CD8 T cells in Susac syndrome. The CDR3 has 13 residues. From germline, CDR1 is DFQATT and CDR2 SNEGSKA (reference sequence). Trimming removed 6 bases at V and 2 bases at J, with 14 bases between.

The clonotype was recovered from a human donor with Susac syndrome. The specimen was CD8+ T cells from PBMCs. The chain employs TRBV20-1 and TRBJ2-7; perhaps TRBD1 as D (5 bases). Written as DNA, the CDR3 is TGCAGTGCGTCAGGGTCTATTACCTACGAGCAGTACTTC. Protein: CSASGSITYEQYF.